This TCR beta chain is from a study of T cell responses to AZD1222 COVID-19 vaccine (dated by TCRdb to about 2021). For the wider study: A total of approximately 240 trial participants underwent TCR sequencing, of whom roughly 210 received two doses of AZD1222 and some 25 received two doses of the MenACWY control vaccine. Trial participants were enrolled by age into subgroups of 18-55, 56-69 and 70-plus years, and around 140, 26 and 57 TCR-sequenced participants, respectively, were included in these subgroups.

The time point label, as the study defines it: about 28 days (+/-7) after the second vaccine dose. AZD1222 recipients whose second dose came at about 4 weeks and those whose second dose came at about 12 weeks were combined into one group, since spike-specific TCR depth and breadth did not differ between the two schedules. Samples from vaccinated people were obtained from the UK trials COV001 and COV002, which included a single-blind randomized controlled phase 2/3 trial of AZD1222 (ChAdOx1 nCoV-19) in healthy adults. For TCRbeta chain sequencing, PBMC samples were collected from trial participants at day 0 and at day 28 after the second dose. According to the germline V gene, CDR1 reads SGHVS and CDR2 reads FNYEAQ. The CDR3 covers 18 residues, taking in both the cysteine and the phenylalanine. The read is trimmed to its CDR3 DNA, 54 bases read in frame from base 1. Germline trimming: 4 bases from V, 0 bases from J; junction bases outside gene matches: 13.

The CDR3 regions of human TCRbeta chains were subjected to immunosequencing. Per the authors' processing: Repertoire TCRs were matched against a reference library of SARS-CoV-2-specific TCRs generated with the MIRA antigen-specificity platform. Breadth was defined as the fraction of unique TCRs that were SARS-CoV-2-associated. Depth was defined as the fraction of total T cells that were SARS-CoV-2-associated. Each spike-specific TCR was assigned to its reactive spike region and to a CD4 or CD8 class using the MIRA data. Log10-transformed breadth and depth values were compared by one-way ANOVA with Sidak's multiple comparisons tests. TCRdb took over this immuneACCESS table, retaining in-frame rearrangements with V and J assigned. Such tables are incomplete; in checked studies, under half of the missing clones stem from an unresolved V gene, and the remainder is unexplained. Clonal size and the V and J genes are those of that table, whereas D and trimming came from the DNA. Here the sample has roughly 120,000 clones; around 90% occur a single time. The ten largest clones represent 3.5% to 4% of the sample.

On this clone itself: The specificity of this receptor is unknown. No much larger clone is present one base from it, and per-base qualities are unavailable.

What the work shows at the level of the full study, not this receptor alone: In the small 56-69-year group, the increase in depth fell short of significance, most likely because of low power. After two AZD1222 doses, both the breadth and the depth of spike-specific TCRs were significantly higher than at day 0 and than in MenACWY recipients. The whole spike protein was spanned by vaccine-associated CD4 TCRs, and dominant responses were seen in regions 160-218 and 743-854. Participants were mostly white British and included more females than males, and it was suggested by the authors that clonal diversity may have been underestimated. Because no samples from the day 14 peak response were available, repertoires could be characterized only after the peak T cell response. Conclusions about previously exposed vaccinees are limited because only five to seven AZD1222 recipients were SARS-CoV-2 seropositive at baseline. Nearly half of unique spike-specific TCRs reportedly recognized epitopes outside regions mutated in the B.1.351 and B.1.1.7 variants.

The V gene is TRBV7-6 and the J gene is TRBJ1-1; TRBD1 fits 8 bases in the junction. The receptor's source is an adult who received the AZD1222 COVID-19 vaccine. The source material was peripheral blood, sampled 28 days after the second AZD1222 dose. In nucleotides, the sequence is TGTGCCAGCAGCTCGACGATTGGACAGGGTAGTATGAACACTGAAGCTTTCTTT. Its amino acids are CASSSTIGQGSMNTEAFF.